A selection of T cell receptor beta chains follows, all from one sample in a study of neoadjuvant anti-PD-1 for oral cavity cancer. TCRdb's copy holds only in-frame clones and misses some; the assay was immunoSEQ multiplex PCR. The data contain about 32,000 clones, around four fifths of them singletons. The sample here was PBMCs, taken after nivolumab (anti-PD-1) treatment. The source of these receptors is a person between 35 and 79 years old with oral cavity squamous cell carcinoma. The CDR3 runs from the conserved cysteine through the conserved F or W. Fields, in order: clone size, CDR3 length, V gene, J gene, D gene, CDR3 protein, CDR3 DNA. The D gene is left open where the match is weak. Clone size is shown for a subset of rows, as once, few, many or a class of expanded clone.

clone size: .; CDR3 length: 13; V gene: TRBV19; J gene: TRBJ2-7; D gene: .; CDR3 protein: CASKDLEEGEQYF; CDR3 DNA: TGTGCCAGTAAAGACTTAGAGGAGGGCGAGCAGTACTTC
clone size: .; CDR3 length: 16; V gene: TRBV6-1; J gene: TRBJ2-5; D gene: TRBD1; CDR3 protein: CASSAETGFGSETQYF; CDR3 DNA: TGTGCCAGCAGTGCGGAGACAGGGTTCGGGTCCGAGACCCAGTACTTC
clone size: few; CDR3 length: 13; V gene: TRBV18; J gene: TRBJ1-2; D gene: .; CDR3 protein: CASSPLDGYGYTF; CDR3 DNA: TGTGCCAGCTCACCCTTGGACGGCTATGGCTACACCTTC
clone size: .; CDR3 length: 15; V gene: TRBV10-2; J gene: TRBJ2-7; D gene: .; CDR3 protein: CASSDPGRGGEEQYF; CDR3 DNA: TGCGCCAGCAGTGACCCAGGGCGAGGGGGTGAAGAGCAGTACTTC
clone size: .; CDR3 length: 14; V gene: TRBV25-1; J gene: TRBJ2-7; D gene: .; CDR3 protein: CASSVDFSDYEQYF; CDR3 DNA: TGTGCCAGCAGTGTAGATTTCAGCGACTACGAGCAGTACTTC
clone size: .; CDR3 length: 16; V gene: TRBV5-8; J gene: TRBJ1-6; D gene: TRBD1; CDR3 protein: CASSLVGTEANSPLHF; CDR3 DNA: TGTGCCAGCAGCTTGGTGGGGACAGAAGCTAATTCACCCCTCCACTTT
clone size: .; CDR3 length: 15; V gene: TRBV7-2; J gene: TRBJ2-2; D gene: TRBD1; CDR3 protein: CASSPTRTGVGELFF; CDR3 DNA: TGTGCCAGCAGCCCAACTCGGACAGGGGTTGGGGAGCTGTTTTTT
clone size: .; CDR3 length: 15; V gene: TRBV6-1; J gene: TRBJ2-5; D gene: TRBD2; CDR3 protein: CASSSTSGGVETQYF; CDR3 DNA: TGTGCCAGCAGTTCCACTAGCGGGGGGGTAGAGACCCAGTACTTC
clone size: .; CDR3 length: 17; V gene: TRBV25-1; J gene: TRBJ1-4; D gene: TRBD1; CDR3 protein: CASSAPVGQDVGEKLFF; CDR3 DNA: TGTGCCAGCAGTGCACCGGTGGGACAGGATGTTGGTGAAAAACTGTTTTTT
clone size: .; CDR3 length: 14; V gene: TRBV19; J gene: TRBJ1-6; D gene: TRBD1; CDR3 protein: CASGKTGGNSPLHF; CDR3 DNA: TGTGCCAGTGGTAAGACAGGGGGAAATTCACCCCTCCACTTT
clone size: .; CDR3 length: 13; V gene: TRBV5-1; J gene: TRBJ2-7; D gene: TRBD1; CDR3 protein: CASSAGTGYEQYF; CDR3 DNA: TGCGCCAGCAGCGCCGGGACAGGCTACGAGCAGTACTTC
clone size: .; CDR3 length: 14; V gene: TRBV4-3; J gene: TRBJ2-5; D gene: .; CDR3 protein: CASSQEGVRETQYF; CDR3 DNA: TGCGCCAGCAGCCAAGAAGGGGTCAGAGAGACCCAGTACTTC
clone size: few; CDR3 length: 16; V gene: TRBV10-1; J gene: TRBJ2-3; D gene: TRBD2; CDR3 protein: CASSESNLAGADTQYF; CDR3 DNA: TGCGCCAGCAGTGAGTCGAATCTAGCGGGGGCAGATACGCAGTATTTT
clone size: .; CDR3 length: 17; V gene: TRBV11-2; J gene: TRBJ2-3; D gene: TRBD2; CDR3 protein: CASSLVFTRTSGYTQYF; CDR3 DNA: TGTGCCAGCAGCTTGGTGTTTACCAGGACTAGCGGGTATACGCAGTATTTT
clone size: .; CDR3 length: 14; V gene: TRBV6-1; J gene: TRBJ1-6; D gene: .; CDR3 protein: CASSEFGSSSPLHF; CDR3 DNA: TGTGCCAGCAGTGAATTTGGCTCGAGTTCACCCCTCCACTTT
clone size: .; CDR3 length: 13; V gene: TRBV6-1; J gene: TRBJ1-1; D gene: .; CDR3 protein: CASSDSRYTEAFF; CDR3 DNA: TGTGCCAGCAGTGATAGCCGGTACACTGAAGCTTTCTTT
clone size: once; CDR3 length: 15; V gene: TRBV9; J gene: TRBJ1-1; D gene: .; CDR3 protein: CASSVIGEGFTEAFF; CDR3 DNA: TGTGCCAGCAGCGTAATCGGGGAGGGGTTCACTGAAGCTTTCTTT
clone size: .; CDR3 length: 12; V gene: TRBV6-5; J gene: TRBJ1-1; D gene: .; CDR3 protein: CASSFQGTEAFF; CDR3 DNA: TGTGCCAGCAGCTTTCAGGGGACTGAAGCTTTCTTT
clone size: .; CDR3 length: 15; V gene: TRBV28; J gene: TRBJ2-7; D gene: .; CDR3 protein: CASRRGGVSDYEQYF; CDR3 DNA: TGTGCCAGCAGGCGAGGGGGGGTTTCTGACTACGAGCAGTACTTC
clone size: .; CDR3 length: 16; V gene: TRBV9; J gene: TRBJ2-3; D gene: .; CDR3 protein: CASSVVSEAWADTQYF; CDR3 DNA: TGTGCCAGCAGCGTAGTATCGGAGGCGTGGGCAGATACGCAGTATTTT
clone size: .; CDR3 length: 15; V gene: TRBV6-1; J gene: TRBJ1-3; D gene: .; CDR3 protein: CASSATRRTGNTIYF; CDR3 DNA: TGTGCCAGCAGTGCCACCCGGAGGACTGGAAACACCATATATTTT
clone size: .; CDR3 length: 13; V gene: TRBV10-3; J gene: TRBJ1-1; D gene: TRBD1; CDR3 protein: CAISRTGNTEAFF; CDR3 DNA: TGTGCCATCAGCCGGACAGGGAACACTGAAGCTTTCTTT
clone size: .; CDR3 length: 13; V gene: TRBV11-2; J gene: TRBJ1-1; D gene: .; CDR3 protein: CASSREKGNLAFF; CDR3 DNA: TGTGCCAGCAGCCGGGAAAAGGGGAATTTAGCTTTCTTT
clone size: .; CDR3 length: 15; V gene: TRBV9; J gene: TRBJ1-5; D gene: .; CDR3 protein: CASSASGNWNQPQHF; CDR3 DNA: TGTGCCAGCAGCGCGTCCGGGAATTGGAATCAGCCCCAGCATTTT
clone size: .; CDR3 length: 17; V gene: TRBV9; J gene: TRBJ1-3; D gene: .; CDR3 protein: CASSVGVDRLSGNTIYF; CDR3 DNA: TGTGCCAGCAGCGTAGGGGTTGACAGGTTATCCGGAAACACCATATATTTT
clone size: .; CDR3 length: 19; V gene: TRBV4-3; J gene: TRBJ2-1; D gene: TRBD2; CDR3 protein: CASSPRLAGDRSSYNEQFF; CDR3 DNA: TGCGCCAGCAGCCCCCGACTAGCGGGGGATAGGTCATCCTACAATGAGCAGTTCTTC
clone size: .; CDR3 length: 16; V gene: TRBV30; J gene: TRBJ2-5; D gene: .; CDR3 protein: CAWSVIPRGLEETQYF; CDR3 DNA: TGTGCCTGGAGTGTAATCCCTCGGGGGCTGGAGGAGACCCAGTACTTC
clone size: .; CDR3 length: 14; V gene: TRBV19; J gene: TRBJ2-5; D gene: .; CDR3 protein: CASSIGTFGETQYF; CDR3 DNA: TGTGCCAGTAGTATCGGAACTTTTGGTGAGACCCAGTACTTC
clone size: .; CDR3 length: 18; V gene: TRBV25-1; J gene: TRBJ1-2; D gene: .; CDR3 protein: CASSPSMGGQRINYGYTF; CDR3 DNA: TGTGCCAGCAGCCCGAGCATGGGTGGCCAAAGAATTAACTATGGCTACACCTTC
clone size: .; CDR3 length: 15; V gene: TRBV7-9; J gene: TRBJ1-1; D gene: TRBD1; CDR3 protein: CASSDWDRGNTEAFF; CDR3 DNA: TGTGCCAGCAGCGACTGGGACAGGGGGAACACTGAAGCTTTCTTT
clone size: .; CDR3 length: 14; V gene: TRBV28; J gene: TRBJ1-2; D gene: .; CDR3 protein: CASSLEGLGYGYTF; CDR3 DNA: TGTGCCAGCAGTTTGGAGGGTCTCGGCTATGGCTACACCTTC
clone size: medium-sized; CDR3 length: 15; V gene: TRBV10-2; J gene: TRBJ2-1; D gene: TRBD1; CDR3 protein: CASSVGTGVYNEQFF; CDR3 DNA: TGCGCCAGCAGCGTAGGGACAGGGGTGTACAATGAGCAGTTCTTC
clone size: .; CDR3 length: 14; V gene: TRBV6-5; J gene: TRBJ1-5; D gene: .; CDR3 protein: CASSYRGGNQPQHF; CDR3 DNA: TGTGCCAGCAGTTACCGGGGGGGGAATCAGCCCCAGCATTTT
clone size: .; CDR3 length: 16; V gene: TRBV19; J gene: TRBJ1-5; D gene: TRBD1; CDR3 protein: CASSGTGGAGNQPQHF; CDR3 DNA: TGTGCCAGTAGCGGGACAGGGGGCGCGGGCAATCAGCCCCAGCATTTT
clone size: .; CDR3 length: 12; V gene: TRBV5-8; J gene: TRBJ2-7; D gene: .; CDR3 protein: CASSSPAYEQYF; CDR3 DNA: TGTGCCAGCAGCTCTCCAGCTTACGAGCAGTACTTC
clone size: .; CDR3 length: 14; V gene: TRBV19; J gene: TRBJ2-2; D gene: .; CDR3 protein: CASSTTTTTGELFF; CDR3 DNA: TGTGCCAGTAGTACAACTACTACCACCGGGGAGCTGTTTTTT
clone size: .; CDR3 length: 14; V gene: TRBV7-6; J gene: TRBJ2-5; D gene: .; CDR3 protein: CASSLAWGQETQYF; CDR3 DNA: TGTGCCAGCAGCTTAGCGTGGGGGCAAGAGACCCAGTACTTC
clone size: .; CDR3 length: 11; V gene: TRBV29-1; J gene: TRBJ2-7; D gene: .; CDR3 protein: CSVGLGDEQYF; CDR3 DNA: TGCAGCGTAGGGTTGGGCGACGAGCAGTACTTC
clone size: once; CDR3 length: 16; V gene: TRBV4-3; J gene: TRBJ2-5; D gene: .; CDR3 protein: CASSPGGNPSQETQYF; CDR3 DNA: TGCGCCAGCAGCCCCGGGGGCAACCCTTCCCAAGAGACCCAGTACTTC
clone size: .; CDR3 length: 14; V gene: TRBV19; J gene: TRBJ2-1; D gene: .; CDR3 protein: CASSIVGSYNEQFF; CDR3 DNA: TGTGCCAGTAGTATAGTGGGCTCCTACAATGAGCAGTTCTTC
clone size: medium-sized; CDR3 length: 11; V gene: TRBV7-9; J gene: TRBJ1-2; D gene: .; CDR3 protein: CASSLSRGYTF; CDR3 DNA: TGTGCCAGCAGCTTATCACGTGGCTACACCTTC
clone size: once; CDR3 length: 13; V gene: TRBV27; J gene: TRBJ1-2; D gene: .; CDR3 protein: CASSTTTNYGYTF; CDR3 DNA: TGTGCCAGCAGTACGACAACTAACTATGGCTACACCTTC
clone size: .; CDR3 length: 16; V gene: TRBV5-1; J gene: TRBJ1-4; D gene: .; CDR3 protein: CASSLAGASIYEKLFF; CDR3 DNA: TGCGCCAGCAGCTTGGCCGGGGCCAGCATATATGAAAAACTGTTTTTT
clone size: .; CDR3 length: 12; V gene: TRBV5-8; J gene: TRBJ2-7; D gene: .; CDR3 protein: CASSLTGYEQYF; CDR3 DNA: TGTGCCAGCAGCTTAACAGGCTACGAGCAGTACTTC
clone size: .; CDR3 length: 17; V gene: TRBV5-6; J gene: TRBJ2-3; D gene: TRBD1; CDR3 protein: CASSLVQGAYSTDTQYF; CDR3 DNA: TGTGCCAGCAGCTTGGTACAGGGGGCTTATAGCACAGATACGCAGTATTTT
clone size: .; CDR3 length: 17; V gene: TRBV10-3; J gene: TRBJ2-5; D gene: .; CDR3 protein: CAISESTPRLNQETQYF; CDR3 DNA: TGTGCCATCAGTGAGTCAACCCCACGGCTAAACCAAGAGACCCAGTACTTC
clone size: .; CDR3 length: 16; V gene: TRBV28; J gene: TRBJ2-2; D gene: .; CDR3 protein: CASIFLSDRDTGELFF; CDR3 DNA: TGTGCCAGCATCTTTTTATCGGACAGAGACACCGGGGAGCTGTTTTTT
clone size: few; CDR3 length: 15; V gene: TRBV21-1; J gene: TRBJ2-7; D gene: .; CDR3 protein: CASSPLPRGTYEQYF; CDR3 DNA: TGTGCCAGCAGCCCCCTCCCCAGGGGGACCTACGAGCAGTACTTC
clone size: .; CDR3 length: 16; V gene: TRBV9; J gene: TRBJ1-2; D gene: .; CDR3 protein: CASSVDGDHWIDGYTF; CDR3 DNA: TGTGCCAGCAGCGTAGATGGGGACCACTGGATAGATGGCTACACCTTC
clone size: .; CDR3 length: 15; V gene: TRBV6-5; J gene: TRBJ1-1; D gene: TRBD1; CDR3 protein: CASRHSGTANTEAFF; CDR3 DNA: TGTGCCAGCAGACACTCCGGGACAGCGAACACTGAAGCTTTCTTT
clone size: few; CDR3 length: 13; V gene: TRBV5-4; J gene: TRBJ1-1; D gene: .; CDR3 protein: CASSLSTVTEAFF; CDR3 DNA: TGTGCCAGCAGCTTGTCAACAGTCACTGAAGCTTTCTTT
clone size: .; CDR3 length: 15; V gene: TRBV7-9; J gene: TRBJ1-4; D gene: TRBD1; CDR3 protein: CASSLGGTGGEKLFF; CDR3 DNA: TGTGCCAGCAGCTTAGGGGGGACAGGTGGTGAAAAACTGTTTTTT
clone size: few; CDR3 length: 15; V gene: TRBV29-1; J gene: TRBJ2-5; D gene: .; CDR3 protein: CSVQGWDTVQETQYF; CDR3 DNA: TGCAGCGTTCAAGGGTGGGATACGGTCCAAGAGACCCAGTACTTC
clone size: .; CDR3 length: 15; V gene: TRBV9; J gene: TRBJ1-4; D gene: .; CDR3 protein: CASSVTGKTNEKLFF; CDR3 DNA: TGTGCCAGCAGCGTAACGGGGAAAACTAATGAAAAACTGTTTTTT
clone size: .; CDR3 length: 12; V gene: TRBV14; J gene: TRBJ1-2; D gene: .; CDR3 protein: CASSQTQYGYTF; CDR3 DNA: TGTGCCAGCAGCCAGACACAGTATGGCTACACCTTC